The 25 T cell receptor beta chains below were found in one sample sequenced in a study of post-analysis software for immune sequencing data. Whole-study results and caveats: Relative to controls, patients had 4 or 5 TRBV segments at higher frequency, with TRBV5-6, TRBV5-1 and TRBV20-1 among these.

Presence of unique molecular identifiers characterized the TCR beta cDNA libraries. TCRdb ran MiXCR on the PCR reads and lists one entry per CDR3 protein. In the table there are fewer than 850,000 distinct CDR3 sequences, 25% to 30% of which are singletons. Their antigen targets remain unknown. Sequencing input: blood. The origin of the receptors is a girl aged 5-17 years with multiple sclerosis.

The chain uses TRBV5-6 and TRBJ1-6, with D possibly TRBD1 on 5 matching bases. The CDR3 spans 15 residues. With 2 bases removed from V and 3 bases from J, the gap between germline ends came to 9 bases. Germline-derived CDR1 and CDR2 are SGHDT and YYEEEE. CDR3 in DNA: TGTGCCAGCAGCTTTGGGGGAGACTATAATTCACCCCTCCACTTT. This gives the protein CASSFGGDYNSPLHF.

Concerning this clonotype: One end of the junction is discordant with germline, which a read error may explain. The gene calls are TRBV15 and TRBJ1-4; D is undetermined. This CDR3 is 13 amino acids long. CDR1 LNHNV and CDR2 YYDKDF come from the germline V gene (reference sequence). CDR3 DNA: TGTGCCACCAGCAGAGATTCGGAAAGAAAACGGTTTTTT. Protein product: CATSRDSERKRFF.

This clonotype was detected a few times. The V gene is TRBV6-6, the J gene TRBJ2-5, with D maybe TRBD2 (5 bases). Trimming left V 2 bases short and J 5 bases short, with 12 bases between. Germline CDR1 and CDR2: MNHNY and SVGAGI (reference sequence). This CDR3 spans 14 amino acids. The CDR3 is CASSYPDSRETQYF. In DNA, the CDR3 is TGTGCCAGCAGTTACCCGGACTCGAGGGAGACCCAGTACTTC.

There are a few counts of this clonotype. The chain has TRBV9 and TRBJ1-2; D gene uncertain. V dropped 8 bases and J dropped 6 bases, with 14 bases sitting between them. This CDR3 is 12 amino acids long. In germline, CDR1 is SGDLS, CDR2 YYNGEE. The CDR3 reads CASRSFKDGYTF. The CDR3 DNA reads as TGTGCCAGTAGGTCCTTTAAGGATGGCTACACCTTC. The entire variable domain, with the rest obtained from reference TRBV9 and TRBJ1-2, is as follows: DSGVTQTPKHLITATGQRVTLRCSPRSGDLSVYWYQQSLDQGLQFLIQYYNGEERAKGNILERFSAQQFPDLHSELNLSSLELGDSALYFCASRSFKDGYTFGSGTRLTVV.

The genes are TRBV30 and TRBJ2-7, with D unclear. The CDR3 covers 12 residues. Trimming removed 5 bases at V and 2 bases at J, with 10 bases between. CDR1 and CDR2 from the germline V gene are GTSNPN and SVGIG (reference sequence). CDR3 region: CAWQRGTYEQYF. The CDR3 nucleotides are TGTGCCTGGCAACGTGGAACCTACGAGCAGTACTTC.

This clonotype has a handful of counts. The V and J genes are TRBV29-1 and TRBJ2-1, with D perhaps being TRBD1 or TRBD2 (6 bases each). Germline V gene sequence: CDR1 SQVTM, CDR2 ANQGSEA. Trimming pared 7 bases from V and 5 bases from J, leaving 21 bases between. This CDR3 comprises 15 residues. The CDR3 DNA follows: TGCAGCGCCCTCGAGGGGGGTGCTTTCGACAATGAGCAGTTCTTC. Protein product: CSALEGGAFDNEQFF.

This clonotype was seen a handful of times. The chain joins TRBV20-1 to TRBJ2-7; D not certain. V dropped 3 bases and J dropped 3 bases, with 12 bases sitting between them. There are 13 residues in the CDR3. Germline loops: CDR1 DFQATT, CDR2 SNEGSKA (reference sequence). The CDR3 loop reads CSASSPGLYEQYF. CDR3 nucleotide sequence: TGCAGTGCTAGTTCCCCTGGTCTCTACGAGCAGTACTTC.

Only a few counts were recorded for this clonotype. This chain joins TRBV6-2 or TRBV6-3 and TRBJ2-1; 7 bases map to TRBD2. Trimming removed 7 bases from V and 5 bases from J; junction bases left unmatched: 14. The CDR3 has 16 amino acids. Germline V lookup: CDR1 MNHEY, CDR2 SVGEGT. DNA for the CDR3: TGTGCCAGCAAAGGCTGGCGGGAGCGGTCCCACAATGAGCAGTTCTTC. Translated, it gives CASKGWRERSHNEQFF.

CDR3 bases: TGTGCCAGCAGCCCGGGGACTAGCGGGGGTAAATACAATGAGCAGTTCTTC. It specifies CASSPGTSGGKYNEQFF. The J gene is TRBJ2-1, the V gene TRBV7-2, with 14 bases fitting TRBD2. V shed 5 bases, J shed 4 bases, and the junction held 7 bases outside the gene matches. The CDR3 consists of 17 residues. Per the germline V gene, CDR1 is SGHTA and CDR2 is FQGNSA.

For this clonotype: A much bigger clone sits one base away, suggesting this may be a read error. The genes are TRBV28 and TRBJ2-5; D unclear. Germline assignment: CDR1 MDHEN and CDR2 SYDVKM. The CDR3 has 13 residues. CDR3 loop: CANSRRPAETQYF. The DNA for the CDR3 is TGTGCCAACAGTCGACGACCCGCAGAGACCCAGTACTTC. The full variable domain, rest sourced from reference TRBV28 and TRBJ2-5, is DVKVTQSSRYLVKRTGEKVFLECVQDMDHENMFWYRQDPGLGLRLIYFSYDVKMKEKGDIPEGYSVSREKKERFSLILESASTNQTSMYLCANSRRPAETQYFGPGTRLLVL.

This clonotype was counted between two and nine times. The V call is TRBV25-1, the J call TRBJ1-2, with D unresolved. Germline CDR1 reads MGHDK; CDR2 reads SYGVNS. There are 13 residues in the CDR3. Trimming took off 3 bases at V and 8 bases at J, with 13 bases between the two ends. In DNA form, the CDR3 reads TGTGCCAGCAGTGACCACCGGGCAGGAGGCTACACCTTC. Residues: CASSDHRAGGYTF.

This clonotype was observed a few times. CDR3 DNA sequence: TGTGCCATCGGACAGCCGAACACTGAAGCTTTCTTT. As protein: CAIGQPNTEAFF. This rearrangement joins TRBV10-3 to TRBJ1-1; maybe TRBD1 (6 bases). The germline V gene encodes CDR1 ENHRY and CDR2 SYGVKD. V dropped 8 bases and J dropped 1 base, with 8 bases sitting between them. The CDR3 totals 12 residues.

This clonotype was seen only a few times. The chain carries TRBV9 and TRBJ2-6; 12 bases are shared with TRBD2. The germline CDR1 and CDR2 sequences are SGDLS and YYNGEE. The CDR3 extends over 17 amino acids. Trimming removed 1 base from V and 1 base from J; junction bases left unmatched: 0. The CDR3 sequence: CASSVLAGGSGANVLTF. The CDR3 coding sequence is TGTGCCAGCAGCGTACTAGCGGGAGGGTCTGGGGCCAACGTCCTGACTTTC.

Comment on this clonotype: A much bigger clone sits one base away, suggesting this may be a read error. The CDR3: CSARLAGCYEQYF. DNA for the CDR3: TGCAGTGCTAGACTAGCGGGATGCTACGAGCAGTACTTC. J is TRBJ2-7 and V is TRBV20-1, with 9 bases fitting TRBD2. Losses at the gene ends were 2 bases for V and 3 bases for J; bases not matched to a gene: 2. In germline, CDR1 is DFQATT, CDR2 SNEGSKA (reference sequence). The CDR3 is 13 amino acids.

Details on this clonotype: One junction end disagrees with the germline gene, perhaps due to a read error. The rearrangement joins TRBV5-1 to TRBJ1-2; D not resolved. Per the germline V gene, CDR1 is SGHRS and CDR2 is YFSETQ. The CDR3 has 14 residues. For the CDR3, the DNA is TGCACCAGCAGCTTGAATGGCCAGACCTATGGCTACACCTTC. Amino acid sequence: CTSSLNGQTYGYTF.

This clonotype was detected only a few times. J is TRBJ2-4 and V is TRBV4-3; D might be TRBD2 (6 bases). The CDR3 has 17 amino acids. The germline V and J ends were trimmed by 0 bases and 2 bases, with 14 bases remaining between them. Germline V gene lookup returns CDR1 LGHNA and CDR2 YSLEER. The CDR3 DNA sequence: TGCGCCAGCAGCCAAGATCTGGGCGGGGAGCCCAAAAACATTCAGTACTTC. Amino acids: CASSQDLGGEPKNIQYF.

Ten or more counts support this clonotype. This CDR3 reads CASSQEVQASGETQYF. The CDR3 nucleotides read TGCGCCAGCAGCCAAGAAGTTCAAGCCTCGGGGGAGACCCAGTACTTC. The chain is built from TRBV4-3 and TRBJ2-5, with D possibly matching TRBD2 (5 bases). This CDR3 is 16 amino acids long. Trimming pared 0 bases from V and 5 bases from J, leaving 16 bases between. Germline assignment: CDR1 LGHNA and CDR2 YSLEER.

The rearrangement links TRBV6-2 or TRBV6-3 to TRBJ2-4; TRBD2 might be the D (5 bases). Germline V gene sequence: CDR1 MNHEY, CDR2 SVGEGT. V lost 5 bases and J lost 8, with 16 bases in between. The CDR3 is 14 residues long. The CDR3 spells CASSHYDWTDIQYF. CDR3 nucleotides: TGTGCCAGCAGTCACTATGACTGGACTGACATTCAGTACTTC.

In its sample, this clonotype was seen a few times. CDR3 region: CASSALAGDNEQFF. The DNA of the CDR3 is TGTGCCAGCAGCGCCCTAGCGGGAGACAATGAGCAGTTCTTC. The chain combines TRBV7-9 with TRBJ2-1; 10 nucleotides line up with TRBD2. The V gene's germline CDR1 is SEHNR and CDR2 FQNEAQ (reference sequence). There are 14 residues in the CDR3. V was pared by 5 bases and J by 5 bases, with 3 bases of the junction left unmatched.

V is TRBV6-2 or TRBV6-3 and J is TRBJ2-7; D is possibly TRBD1 or TRBD2 (5 bases each). CDR3 size: 11 residues. Per the germline V gene, CDR1 is MNHEY and CDR2 is SVGEGT. V lost 8 bases, J lost 7 bases, and 12 bases lay in between. CDR3 sequence: CASGDGLEQYF. The CDR3 coding sequence is TGTGCCAGCGGGGACGGACTTGAGCAGTACTTC.

DNA of the CDR3: TGTGCCAGCAGTTTGTTCAGACCCACAGATACGCAGTATTTT. Amino acids: CASSLFRPTDTQYF. The chain has TRBV27 and TRBJ2-3; D ambiguous. The CDR3 has 14 amino acids. Trimming shortened V by 3 bases and J by 2 bases, and 9 bases separated the two germline ends. Per the germline V gene, CDR1 is MNHEY and CDR2 is SMNVEV (reference sequence).

In DNA, the CDR3 is TGTGCCAGCAGGGACAGCTTACAAGAGACCCAGTACTTC. This codes for CASRDSLQETQYF. The rearrangement uses TRBV5-4 and TRBJ2-5; D perhaps matches TRBD1 (6 bases). In germline, CDR1 is SGHNT, CDR2 YYREEE (reference sequence). The CDR3 has 13 amino acids. The ends were cut back, 5 bases at V and 2 bases at J, with 10 bases in the middle.

This chain links TRBV7-8 with TRBJ2-4; a possible D gene is TRBD1 (6 bases). The end of the DNA fits TRBJ2-7 better, so the J call may be wrong. CDR1 is SGHVS and CDR2 is FQNEAQ in the germline V gene. CDR3 length: 17 residues. The CDR3 DNA is TGTGCCAGCAGCTTAGAGGTCTGGGCAGGGGCCTCCTACGAGCAGTACTTC. Translation gives CASSLEVWAGASYEQYF.

The CDR3, as DNA: TGCGCCAGCAGCCAAGACGGCAGGGGACGGGATGGCTACACCTTC. Protein: CASSQDGRGRDGYTF. The genes are TRBV4-1 and TRBJ1-2; D possibly corresponds to TRBD1 (6 bases). V was cut by 0 bases and J by 6 bases, with 14 bases left in between. CDR1 and CDR2 (germline): MGHRA, YSYEKL. The CDR3 is 15 residues long.

This clonotype has only a few counts. This chain links TRBV7-2 with TRBJ2-3, with 11 nucleotides matching TRBD2. The germline CDR1 and CDR2 sequences are SGHTA and FQGNSA. The trim removed 3 bases at V and 8 bases at J, leaving 1 base unmatched. This CDR3 contains 13 residues. The CDR3 is CASSLLAGGTQYF. In DNA form, the CDR3 reads TGTGCCAGCAGCTTGCTAGCGGGGGGTACGCAGTATTTT.